This TCR beta chain was sequenced during a study of cytomegalovirus exposure and HLA in healthy donors. Study findings and constraints: Follow-up analysis found HLA locus-dependent TCR association rates, highest for DRB1 and lowest for HLA-C.

With 60 Vbeta and 13 Jbeta primers, the PCR was carried out. Measured with immunoSEQ multiplex PCR; TCRdb has only the in-frame clones, and not every one. The sample holds around 150,000 clones, 70% to 85% seen once. Concerning this clone itself: Its antigen is undetermined.

V lost 4 bases, J lost 5 bases, and 14 bases stayed unmatched. The CDR3 loop spans 15 amino acids. The V gene's germline CDR1 is SQVTM and CDR2 ANQGSEA. This chain joins TRBV29-1 and TRBJ2-7, with 7 bases identical to TRBD1. This TCR was sampled from a man aged 25 to 40 in good health and CMV-seropositive. Sequenced material: PBMCs. The CDR3 reads CSVGTRLTGVDEQYF. As DNA, the CDR3 is TGCAGCGTTGGTACCCGTCTTACAGGGGTAGACGAGCAGTACTTC.